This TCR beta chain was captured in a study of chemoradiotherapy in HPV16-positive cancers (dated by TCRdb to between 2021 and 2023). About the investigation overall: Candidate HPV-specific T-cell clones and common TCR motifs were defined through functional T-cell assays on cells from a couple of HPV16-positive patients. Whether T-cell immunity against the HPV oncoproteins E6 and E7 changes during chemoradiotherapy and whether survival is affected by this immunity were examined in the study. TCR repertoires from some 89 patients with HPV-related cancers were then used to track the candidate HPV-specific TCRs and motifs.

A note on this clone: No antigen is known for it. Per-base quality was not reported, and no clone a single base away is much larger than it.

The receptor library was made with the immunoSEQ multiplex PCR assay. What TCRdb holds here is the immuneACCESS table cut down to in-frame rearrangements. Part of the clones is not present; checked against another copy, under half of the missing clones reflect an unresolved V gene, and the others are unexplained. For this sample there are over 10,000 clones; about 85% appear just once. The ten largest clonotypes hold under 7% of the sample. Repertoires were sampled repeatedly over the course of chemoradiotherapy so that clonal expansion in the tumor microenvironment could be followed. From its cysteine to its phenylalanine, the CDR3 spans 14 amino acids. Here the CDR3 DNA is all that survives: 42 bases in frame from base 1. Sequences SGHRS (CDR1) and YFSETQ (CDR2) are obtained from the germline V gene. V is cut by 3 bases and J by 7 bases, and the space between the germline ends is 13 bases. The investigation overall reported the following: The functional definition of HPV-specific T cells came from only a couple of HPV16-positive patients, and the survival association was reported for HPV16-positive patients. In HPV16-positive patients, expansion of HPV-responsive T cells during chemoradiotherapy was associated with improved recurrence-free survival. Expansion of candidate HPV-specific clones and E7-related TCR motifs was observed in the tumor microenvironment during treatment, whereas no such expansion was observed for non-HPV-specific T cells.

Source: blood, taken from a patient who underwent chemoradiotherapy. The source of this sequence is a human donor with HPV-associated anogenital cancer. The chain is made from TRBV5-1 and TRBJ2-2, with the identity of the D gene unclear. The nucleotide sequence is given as TGCGCCAGCAGCTCCCTATATTCCAACGGGGAGCTGTTTTTT. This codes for CASSSLYSNGELFF.